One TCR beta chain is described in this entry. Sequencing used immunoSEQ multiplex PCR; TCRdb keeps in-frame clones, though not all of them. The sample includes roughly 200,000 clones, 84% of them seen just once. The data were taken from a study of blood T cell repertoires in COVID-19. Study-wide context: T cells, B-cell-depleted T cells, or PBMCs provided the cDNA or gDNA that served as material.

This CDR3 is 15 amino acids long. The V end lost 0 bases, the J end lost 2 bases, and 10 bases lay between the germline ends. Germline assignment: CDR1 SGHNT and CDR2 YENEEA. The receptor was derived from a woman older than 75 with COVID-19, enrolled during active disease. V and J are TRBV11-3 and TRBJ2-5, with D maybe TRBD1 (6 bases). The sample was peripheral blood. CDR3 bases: TGTGCCAGCAGCTTAGATAGGGGACATCAAGAGACCCAGTACTTC. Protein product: CASSLDRGHQETQYF.